This T cell receptor (beta chain) was captured by sequencing in a study of T cell clonality in common variable immunodeficiency. The CDR3 covers 18 residues. The V gene end was trimmed by 1 base and the J gene end by 6 bases; junction bases not matched to a gene: 16. Germline CDR1 and CDR2: MGHDK and SYGVNS. About this clone itself: The read terminates 3 residues ahead of where the CDR3 ends, so the germline J gene completes it.

This table comes from immunoSEQ multiplex PCR, and its TCRdb copy is limited to in-frame clones, with some not included. The sample contains tens of thousands of clones, none occurring once; approximately 0.84% lies in the top ten. This sequence was found in a person aged 18-69 years in good health. V is TRBV25-1 and J is TRBJ2-7; TRBD1 matches at 9 bases. Sequencing was performed on peripheral blood mononuclear cells. The CDR3 is CASSEFDRGAERGSEQYF. The covered CDR3 bases are TGTGCCAGCAGTGAATTTGACAGGGGGGCAGAGCGTGGTTCCGAG.